Listed below are T cell receptor beta chains from one sample, sequenced in a study of cytomegalovirus exposure and HLA in healthy donors. Clones were read by immunoSEQ multiplex PCR, and TCRdb kept only the in-frame ones, dropping some. The data contain about 330,000 clones, around 86% of them singletons. Sequencing was performed on PBMCs. All receptors derive from a woman aged 18-30 years in good health and CMV-seronegative. Both conserved end residues are part of each CDR3. The order of the fields is V gene, D gene, clone size, J gene, CDR3 protein, CDR3 DNA. D genes are given only for firm matches. Clone size appears in some rows only: once, few, many, or a class for an expanded clone.

TRBV14	TRBD1	.	TRBJ2-1	CASSQAWTGAFNEQFF	TGTGCCAGCAGCCAAGCATGGACAGGGGCGTTCAATGAGCAGTTCTTC
TRBV2	TRBD1	.	TRBJ2-1	CASYPQGAGEQFF	TGTGCCAGCTACCCACAGGGGGCCGGTGAGCAGTTCTTC
TRBV7-2	.	once	TRBJ2-7	CASSKAGWSYEQYF	TGTGCCAGCAGTAAGGCAGGGTGGTCCTACGAGCAGTACTTC
TRBV5-1	TRBD2	.	TRBJ2-7	CASSLEAGGTYEQYF	TGCGCCAGCAGCTTGGAAGCGGGAGGCACCTACGAGCAGTACTTC
TRBV29-1	.	.	TRBJ2-3	CSVDGLTSTDTQYF	TGCAGCGTTGACGGACTGACGAGCACAGATACGCAGTATTTT
TRBV7-2	.	.	TRBJ1-2	CATSTGGAYGYTF	TGTGCCACCTCGACGGGGGGCGCGTATGGCTACACCTTC
TRBV6-1	TRBD1	.	TRBJ1-5	CASIDRDRGHQPQHF	TGTGCCAGCATTGACCGGGACAGGGGTCATCAGCCCCAGCATTTT
TRBV5-1	.	.	TRBJ1-1	CASSLAGSENTEAFF	TGCGCCAGCAGCTTGGCGGGAAGCGAGAACACTGAAGCTTTCTTT
TRBV5-1	TRBD1	.	TRBJ2-1	CASGTDNSYNEQFF	TGCGCCAGCGGGACAGACAACTCCTACAATGAGCAGTTCTTC
TRBV6-5	TRBD2	.	TRBJ2-7	CASSGRLAGNYEQYF	TGTGCCAGCAGTGGGCGACTAGCGGGGAACTACGAGCAGTACTTC
TRBV10-3	.	.	TRBJ2-1	CAISLNHLGNEQFF	TGTGCCATCAGTCTTAACCATCTAGGCAATGAGCAGTTCTTC
TRBV5-1	.	.	TRBJ2-7	CASSPLSRYEQYF	TGCGCCAGCAGCCCCTTATCCCGTTACGAGCAGTACTTC
TRBV7-2	.	once	TRBJ2-1	CASSASSYNEQFF	TGTGCCAGCAGCGCGAGCTCCTACAATGAGCAGTTCTTC
TRBV7-3	.	once	TRBJ2-1	CASSLGGNYNEQFF	TGTGCCAGCAGCTTAGGGGGCAATTACAATGAGCAGTTCTTC
TRBV9	TRBD1	.	TRBJ2-7	CASSAGTGETYEQYF	TGTGCCAGCAGCGCCGGGACAGGGGAAACCTACGAGCAGTACTTC
TRBV7-2	.	few	TRBJ2-7	CASSLEGRAPSYEQYF	TGTGCCAGCAGCTTAGAGGGCAGGGCCCCCTCTTACGAGCAGTACTTC
TRBV9	TRBD1	.	TRBJ1-2	CASSVGPGGDYGYTF	TGTGCCAGCAGCGTAGGGCCAGGGGGTGACTATGGCTACACCTTC
TRBV6-5	.	.	TRBJ2-7	CASSLDGGRREQYF	TGTGCCAGCAGTCTCGACGGAGGGCGTCGGGAGCAGTACTTC
TRBV7-6	TRBD2	few	TRBJ2-7	CASSPTPRGESYEQYF	TGTGCCAGCAGCCCAACCCCACGGGGGGAGAGCTACGAGCAGTACTTC
TRBV28	TRBD2	.	TRBJ2-5	CASSSSSGRGRETQYF	TGTGCCAGCAGTTCCTCTAGCGGGAGGGGCCGCGAGACCCAGTACTTC
TRBV9	TRBD1	.	TRBJ2-5	CASSAWTGGETQYF	TGTGCCAGCAGCGCATGGACAGGTGGTGAGACCCAGTACTTC
TRBV13	TRBD2	.	TRBJ2-5	CASSLPLAGGRTQYF	TGTGCCAGCAGCTTACCTCTAGCGGGGGGTCGGACCCAGTACTTC
TRBV4-1	TRBD2	.	TRBJ2-1	CASSQDALAGGDEQFF	TGCGCCAGCAGCCAAGATGCTCTAGCGGGAGGCGATGAGCAGTTCTTC
TRBV7-2	TRBD1	.	TRBJ2-7	CASSLTHGTGFYEQYF	TGTGCCAGCAGCTTAACCCACGGGACAGGGTTCTACGAGCAGTACTTC
TRBV12-5	TRBD2	.	TRBJ2-3	CASAPRTSGATDTQYF	TGTGCTAGTGCCCCCCGGACTAGCGGGGCCACAGATACGCAGTATTTT
TRBV27	TRBD2	once	TRBJ2-5	CASSLGLGTDQETQYF	TGTGCCAGCAGTTTAGGACTAGGAACCGACCAAGAGACCCAGTACTTC
TRBV7-2	TRBD1	.	TRBJ2-7	CASSRGTGRRTYEQYF	TGTGCCAGCAGCCGCGGGACAGGGAGGAGAACCTACGAGCAGTACTTC
TRBV4-2	.	.	TRBJ1-2	CASSQDRMNYGYTF	TGTGCCAGCAGCCAAGATAGAATGAATTATGGCTACACCTTC
TRBV27	TRBD1	few	TRBJ2-7	CASSTGGWEQYF	TGTGCCAGCAGTACAGGGGGCTGGGAGCAGTACTTC
TRBV28	TRBD2	.	TRBJ2-2	CASSWARGDITGELFF	TGTGCCAGCAGTTGGGCTCGGGGGGATATCACCGGGGAGCTGTTTTTT
TRBV6-1	.	few	TRBJ1-2	CASSADRKANYGYTF	TGTGCCAGCAGTGCCGACAGGAAAGCTAACTATGGCTACACCTTC
TRBV28	.	few	TRBJ1-2	CASSLYRVAGYTF	TGTGCCAGCAGTTTATACAGGGTGGCTGGCTACACCTTC
TRBV7-9	TRBD2	.	TRBJ2-1	CASRPGGTSSYNEQFF	TGTGCCAGCAGACCGGGGGGGACTAGCAGCTACAATGAGCAGTTCTTC
TRBV11-2	TRBD2	.	TRBJ2-7	CASSLTSGPSYEQYF	TGTGCCAGCAGCCTCACTAGCGGGCCCTCCTACGAGCAGTACTTC
TRBV27	.	.	TRBJ2-1	CASSFKGLARSYNEQFF	TGTGCCAGCAGTTTCAAGGGACTCGCGAGGTCCTACAATGAGCAGTTCTTC
TRBV2	TRBD2	.	TRBJ2-3	CASGKIAGGGTDTQYF	TGTGCCAGCGGGAAGATAGCGGGAGGAGGCACAGATACGCAGTATTTT
TRBV6-5	.	.	TRBJ2-7	CASSYSNGLVYEQYF	TGTGCCAGCAGTTACTCGAACGGTCTCGTCTACGAGCAGTACTTC
TRBV9	.	.	TRBJ2-5	CASSERGALETQYF	TGTGCCAGCAGCGAACGGGGGGCTCTGGAGACCCAGTACTTC
TRBV2	.	.	TRBJ1-3	CASSPGGASGNTIYF	TGTGCCAGCAGTCCCGGGGGGGCCTCTGGAAACACCATATATTTT
TRBV10-3	.	once	TRBJ2-2	CAISVSSTGELFF	TGTGCCATCAGTGTTTCGAGCACCGGGGAGCTGTTTTTT
TRBV18	.	.	TRBJ1-2	CASSPPSGGANTF	TGTGCCAGCTCACCACCTTCTGGGGGGGCGAATACCTTC
TRBV2	.	.	TRBJ1-2	CASRPPGDYGYTF	TGTGCCAGCAGGCCACCGGGTGACTATGGCTACACCTTC
TRBV18	.	.	TRBJ2-7	CASSPTPSYEQYF	TGTGCCAGCTCACCAACACCCTCCTACGAGCAGTACTTC
TRBV9	TRBD2	.	TRBJ2-3	CASSVAGGRTDTQYF	TGTGCCAGCAGCGTAGCGGGAGGAAGAACAGATACGCAGTATTTT
TRBV4-2	.	.	TRBJ1-4	CASSQRTVATNEKLFF	TGTGCCAGCAGCCAGAGGACAGTTGCAACTAATGAAAAACTGTTTTTT